This entry lists 7 T cell receptor beta chains sequenced from one sample in a study of T and B cells in COVID-19 patients. BIOMED2 TRB-A/B primer pools were used in multiplex TRB PCR. TCRdb re-derived calls from the multiplex PCR reads in MiXCR, one entry per CDR3 protein. There are tens of thousands of distinct CDR3 sequences in the sample; over 25% occur only once, and 2.1% lies in the top ten. Each TRB amplification used roughly 230-550 ng of genomic DNA from blood. Sequencing input: blood. Source of these receptors: a human donor who had recovered from COVID-19.

In this sample, this clonotype turned up many times. CDR3 region: CASSLNSQGTDTQYF. Here the CDR3 DNA reads TGTGCCAGCAGTTTAAACTCCCAAGGCACAGATACGCAGTATTTT. The rearrangement joins TRBV12-3 or TRBV12-4 to TRBJ2-3; D unresolved. With 2 bases removed from V and 1 base from J, the gap between germline ends came to 10 bases. The CDR3 is 15 amino acids.

The V gene is TRBV10-2, the J gene TRBJ2-3, with a possible D match to TRBD1 (6 bases). Trimming shortened V by 5 bases and J by 5 bases, and 11 bases separated the two germline ends. Germline CDR1 is WSHSY and CDR2 is SAAADI. The CDR3 length is 13 residues. CDR3 region: CASSPGQQDTQYF. The CDR3 DNA reads as TGCGCCAGCAGTCCTGGACAGCAAGATACGCAGTATTTT.

V is TRBV7-9 and J is TRBJ2-2, with D uncertain. This CDR3 contains 15 residues. Looked up from germline, CDR1 is SEHNR and CDR2 is FQNEAQ (reference sequence). V gave up 6 bases and J gave up 4 bases, with 15 bases separating them. CDR3 in DNA: TGTGCCAGCAGTTCGGATTTCGTACCCACCGGGGAGCTGTTTTTT. It is translated as CASSSDFVPTGELFF.

V usage is TRBV6-5 and J usage is TRBJ1-5; D not certain. Trimming stripped 5 bases from V and 2 bases from J, with 7 bases between. The germline V gene has CDR1 MNHEY and CDR2 SVGAGI. The CDR3 extends over 13 amino acids. The CDR3 sequence: CASSERGNQPQHF. DNA of the CDR3: TGTGCCAGCAGTGAAAGGGGCAATCAGCCCCAGCATTTT.

The CDR3 loop reads CASSDPYEQYF. In nucleotides, the CDR3 is TGTGCCAGCAGCGACCCATACGAGCAGTACTTC. V is TRBV11-3 and J is TRBJ2-7; no firm D call. The CDR3 totals 11 residues. Germline V gene sequence: CDR1 SGHNT, CDR2 YENEEA. V lost 5 bases, J lost 4 bases, and 6 bases lay in between.

This clonotype was counted a few times. The V call is TRBV20-1, the J call TRBJ2-2; possibly TRBD1 for D (5 bases). Germline values: CDR1 DFQATT, CDR2 SNEGSKA (reference sequence). The CDR3 spans 11 residues. The V gene lost 6 bases and the J gene lost 5 bases, with 7 bases spanning the gap. CDR3 DNA: TGCAGTGCCCAGGGAACCGGGGAGCTGTTTTTT. Translation gives CSAQGTGELFF.

The rearrangement links TRBV20-1 to TRBJ2-1; D gene unclear. CDR3 size: 15 residues. Germline V lookup: CDR1 DFQATT, CDR2 SNEGSKA (reference sequence). Trimming removed 6 bases at V and 6 bases at J, with 21 bases between. CDR3 DNA: TGCAGTGCCGTCCAAACCGGGCCCCGGATCAATGAGCAGTTCTTC. Translation gives CSAVQTGPRINEQFF.